This T cell receptor beta chain originates from a study of shared clonotypes between healthy human individuals. Study-level background: Three plates were used per donor for CD4 naive, three for CD4 memory, two for CD8 naive and one for CD8 memory.

Genomic DNA per cell subset filled all wells of several immunoSEQ plates. Here immunoSEQ multiplex PCR was the method, and the copy in TCRdb shows in-frame clones only, minus some. The repertoire includes some 600,000 clones, about 96% of them detected once, and less than 0.13% sits in the top ten. This clone was detected only a few times. Its antigen is unknown. Other DNA sequences in this specimen translate into the identical CDR3. Trimming left V 5 bases short and J 5 bases short, with 6 bases between. The CDR3 length is 11 residues. Germline V CDR1 and CDR2: MNHEY, SVGAGI. Terminally differentiated effector memory CD45RA+ cells were left out of the naive CD8 fraction, which was CD45RO-negative and positively selected for CCR7. The study, taken as a whole, reports: Donor clonotype sharing was expected to depend on sequencing depth. The study sampled only blood, and tissue repertoires likely differ.

The sequence came from a woman between 25 and 40 years old in good health. The material sequenced was naive CD8+ T cells sorted from blood. The chain employs TRBV6-5 and TRBJ1-1; no clear D. The chain's CDR3 is CASSPGTEAFF. CDR3 nucleotides: TGTGCCAGCAGTCCCGGAACTGAAGCTTTCTTT.